This paragraph reports one T cell receptor beta chain. The data stem from a study of T cell changes during pregnancy in multiple sclerosis. V was clipped by 3 bases and J by 2 bases; unmatched bases: 6. Germline V lookup: CDR1 SGHNT, CDR2 YYREEE (reference sequence). This CDR3 has 15 residues. The repertoire was sequenced with immunoSEQ multiplex PCR; TCRdb's copy has only in-frame clones and lacks some. Among roughly 110,000 clones listed, about 90% were seen once. This chain uses TRBV5-4 with TRBJ2-3, with 7 bases lining up with TRBD1. The receptor's source is a female donor with multiple sclerosis, enrolled in a pregnancy study. The specimen was peripheral blood, collected before pregnancy. The CDR3 DNA sequence: TGTGCCAGCAGCTCGAGACAGGGTAACACAGATACGCAGTATTTT. Encoded protein: CASSSRQGNTDTQYF.